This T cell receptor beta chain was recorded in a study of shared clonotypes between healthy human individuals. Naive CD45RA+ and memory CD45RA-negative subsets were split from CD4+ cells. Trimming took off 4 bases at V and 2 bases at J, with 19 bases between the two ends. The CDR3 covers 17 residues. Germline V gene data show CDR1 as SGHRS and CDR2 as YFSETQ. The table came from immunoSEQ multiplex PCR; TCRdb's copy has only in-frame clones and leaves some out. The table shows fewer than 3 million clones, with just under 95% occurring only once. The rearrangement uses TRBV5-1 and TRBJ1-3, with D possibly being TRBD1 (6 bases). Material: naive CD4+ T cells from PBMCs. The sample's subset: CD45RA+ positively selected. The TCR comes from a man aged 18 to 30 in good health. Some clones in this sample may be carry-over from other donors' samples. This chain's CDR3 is CASSDPSPGQAGNTIYF. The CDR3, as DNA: TGCGCCAGCAGCGACCCGTCTCCGGGACAAGCTGGAAACACCATATATTTT.